The entry below describes one TCR beta chain. Per the germline V gene, CDR1 is MDHEN and CDR2 is SYDVKM. The CDR3 has 17 amino acids. Trimming cost V 5 bases and J 7 bases; bases outside gene matches: 14. The data are from a study of blood T cell repertoires in COVID-19. At the level of the study: Nucleic acid was either cDNA or gDNA, and it came from T cells, B-cell-depleted T cells, or PBMCs.

The method was immunoSEQ multiplex PCR; TCRdb's version includes in-frame clones alone and lacks a portion of them. The repertoire holds about 130,000 clones, with just under 85% as singletons. The chain combines TRBV28 with TRBJ1-5, with TRBD1 matching 10 bases. The sequenced sample consisted of peripheral blood. This receptor was taken from a woman aged 50 to 60 with acute or convalescent COVID-19. Here the CDR3 reads CASSDYPGQGSGQPQHF. The CDR3 nucleotides are TGTGCCAGCAGTGATTACCCGGGACAGGGGTCGGGCCAGCCCCAGCATTTT.